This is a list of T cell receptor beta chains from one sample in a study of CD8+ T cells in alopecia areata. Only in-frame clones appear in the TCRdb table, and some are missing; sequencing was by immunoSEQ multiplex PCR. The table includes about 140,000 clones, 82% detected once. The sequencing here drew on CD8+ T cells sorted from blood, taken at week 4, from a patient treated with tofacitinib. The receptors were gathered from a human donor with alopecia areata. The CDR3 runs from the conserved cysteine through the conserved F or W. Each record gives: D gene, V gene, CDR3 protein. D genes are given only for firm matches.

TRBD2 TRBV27 CASSLVGDYAGTDTQYF
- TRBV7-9 CASSLGGTLYEQYF
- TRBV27 CASSSRAEQFF
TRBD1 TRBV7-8 CASSPHGGTGSRNEQFF
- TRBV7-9 CASSPPVGETQYF
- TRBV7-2 CASSSTDYSNQPQHF
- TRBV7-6 CASSLVGLTGELFF
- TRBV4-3 CASSQAPHNEQFF
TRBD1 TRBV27 CASSAYGTGTYEQYF
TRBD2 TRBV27 CASSGGTLGETQYF
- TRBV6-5 CASSFPRHSGNTIYF
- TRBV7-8 CASSFPPRGQETQYF
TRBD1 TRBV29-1 CSVSQGSSYNEQFF
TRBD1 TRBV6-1 CASSEAEDRLDLPEAFF
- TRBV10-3 CAISDSLAGNTIYF
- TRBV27 CASRDSLYGYTF
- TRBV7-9 CASSLSAVPDTQYF
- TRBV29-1 CSVIPDRSYEQYF
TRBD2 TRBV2 CASSETASGGSTDTQYF
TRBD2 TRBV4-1 CASSRTSGVETQYF
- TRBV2 CATGRYNTEAFF
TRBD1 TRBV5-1 CASSTWDRDNEQFF
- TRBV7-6 CASSVTTIPWETQYF
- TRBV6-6 CASSYPTARGHTEAFF
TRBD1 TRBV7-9 CASSLAWDREEETQYF
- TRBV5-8 CASSPYEQYF
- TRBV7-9 CASSQVRTTRNYGYTF
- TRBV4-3 CASSQDSGRTDTQYF
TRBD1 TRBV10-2 CASTGQGEVAANVLTF
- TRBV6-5 CASSSQGNTEAFF
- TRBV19 CASSAWDAQPQHF
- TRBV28 CASSLYGPTDTQYF
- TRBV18 CASSPWENEQFF
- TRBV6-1 CASSDGGGADTQYF
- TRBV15 CATSRSGYNEQFF
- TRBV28 CASSPPLSGGEDYGYTF
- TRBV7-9 CASSLTSEQYF
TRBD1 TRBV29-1 CSVAPGDRDYEQYF
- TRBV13 CASSSRQRSYEQYF
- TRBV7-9 CASSLEASPSSYEQYF
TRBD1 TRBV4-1 CASSLRSGQGINEQYF